These 12 T cell receptor beta chains were all obtained from the same sample, sequenced in a study of blood T cell repertoires in COVID-19. Here immunoSEQ multiplex PCR was the method, and the copy in TCRdb shows in-frame clones only, minus some. The table lists just over 250,000 clones, around 87% of them singletons. The material sequenced was peripheral blood. The receptors stem from a woman aged 45-60 years with acute or convalescent COVID-19.

The gene calls are TRBV6-2 or TRBV6-3 and TRBJ2-7; 7 bases match TRBD1. The CDR3 totals 16 residues. Trimming took 2 bases from V and 2 from J; bases not matched to a gene: 9. Germline V gene data show CDR1 as MNHEY and CDR2 as SVGEGT. The CDR3, as DNA: TGTGCCAGCAGTTACCACCACGGGACAGCTCCCTACGAGCAGTACTTC. Protein sequence: CASSYHHGTAPYEQYF.

This clone came up once. The genes are TRBV13 and TRBJ1-4, with 8 bases lining up with TRBD1. Per the germline V gene, CDR1 is PRHDT and CDR2 is FYEKMQ (reference sequence). The CDR3 covers 17 residues. The V segment lost 2 bases and the J segment 7 bases; nucleotides outside the gene matches: 12. Here the CDR3 reads CASSLQGRGHGGEKLFF. CDR3 sequence (DNA): TGTGCCAGCAGCTTACAGGGCAGGGGGCATGGTGGTGAAAAACTGTTTTTT.

V usage is TRBV20-1 and J usage is TRBJ2-7; D is perhaps TRBD1 (5 bases). Germline V gives CDR1 DFQATT, CDR2 SNEGSKA (reference sequence). This CDR3 comprises 11 residues. V was pared by 6 bases and J by 3 bases, with 9 bases between. In DNA, the CDR3 is TGCAGTGCGTGGCAGGGCTACGAGCAGTACTTC. Residues: CSAWQGYEQYF.

V and J are TRBV18 and TRBJ1-2; possible D gene TRBD1, 5 bases. The CDR3 contains 14 residues. Trimming left V 3 bases short and J 6 bases short, with 14 bases between. Germline CDR1 reads KGHSH; CDR2 reads LQKENI. The CDR3 loop reads CASSPGGGGDGYTF. The DNA for the CDR3 is TGTGCCAGCTCACCTGGCGGGGGTGGAGATGGCTACACCTTC.

J is TRBJ2-5 and V is TRBV11-2; no clear D gene. Trimming took off 2 bases at V and 4 bases at J, with 11 bases between the two ends. CDR3 length equals 14 residues. Germline assignment: CDR1 SGHAT and CDR2 FQNNGV. Written as DNA, the CDR3 is TGTGCCAGCAGCTTAAAATCGTGGCTAGAGACCCAGTACTTC. Its protein is CASSLKSWLETQYF.

The gene calls are TRBV5-6 and TRBJ1-4; D is possibly TRBD1 (5 bases). Germline-derived CDR1 and CDR2 are SGHDT and YYEEEE. This CDR3 is built from 14 residues. Trimming shortened V by 2 bases and J by 4 bases, and 9 bases separated the two germline ends. For the CDR3, the DNA is TGTGCCAGCAGCTTTGGACAACTTAATGAAAAACTGTTTTTT. It specifies CASSFGQLNEKLFF.

The rearrangement joins TRBV25-1 to TRBJ2-1; D ambiguous. Germline V gene sequence: CDR1 MGHDK, CDR2 SYGVNS. The CDR3 has 12 amino acids. V was pared by 0 bases and J by 5 bases, with 2 bases between. CDR3 region: CASSEYNNEQFF. Here the CDR3 DNA reads TGTGCCAGCAGTGAATATAACAATGAGCAGTTCTTC.

V is TRBV28 and J is TRBJ2-7; D uncertain. This CDR3 region has 16 residues. V lost 7 bases and J lost 0, with 19 bases in between. The germline CDR1 and CDR2 sequences are MDHEN and SYDVKM. The CDR3 DNA is TGTGCCAGCACCTCTATGTTAGCCCACCTCTCCTACGAGCAGTACTTC. This encodes CASTSMLAHLSYEQYF.

This clone appeared a few times. The rearrangement joins TRBV19 to TRBJ2-1; 10 nucleotides agree with TRBD2. Trimming at V came to 5 bases and at J to 4 bases, leaving 2 bases not matched to a gene. The CDR3 extends over 14 amino acids. Per the germline V gene, CDR1 is LNHDA and CDR2 is SQIVND (reference sequence). The CDR3 nucleotides read TGTGCCAGTAGTCGGACTAGCGGTTACAATGAGCAGTTCTTC. Residues: CASSRTSGYNEQFF.

The genes are TRBV10-2 and TRBJ1-5; D not resolved. V was pared by 7 bases and J by 5 bases, with 15 bases between. CDR1 is WSHSY and CDR2 is SAAADI in the germline V gene. The CDR3 is made up of 14 amino acids. DNA for the CDR3: TGCGCCAGCAACCGGGGAAGAATCGATCAGCCCCAGCATTTT. Its protein product is CASNRGRIDQPQHF.

V is TRBV5-4 and J is TRBJ1-5; TRBD1 aligns across 12 bases. Losses at the gene ends were 4 bases for V and 6 bases for J; bases not matched to a gene: 5. The germline V gene has CDR1 SGHNT and CDR2 YYREEE (reference sequence). The CDR3 runs 15 residues. CDR3 sequence: CASSPGQGAGQPQHF. CDR3 nucleotides: TGTGCCAGCAGCCCGGGACAGGGGGCAGGTCAGCCCCAGCATTTT.

This chain uses TRBV5-4 with TRBJ2-7; the D gene is possibly TRBD2 (6 bases). Germline V gene sequence: CDR1 SGHNT, CDR2 YYREEE (reference sequence). The V gene lost 5 bases and the J gene lost 3 bases, with 9 bases spanning the gap. There are 12 residues in the CDR3. The CDR3 loop reads CASRLADYEQYF. CDR3 coding DNA: TGTGCCAGCAGGTTAGCGGACTACGAGCAGTACTTC.